The rows below give T cell receptor beta chains drawn from one sample of a study of shared clonotypes between healthy human individuals. Here immunoSEQ multiplex PCR was the method, and the copy in TCRdb shows in-frame clones only, minus some. The data contain over 850,000 clones, 75% to 85% of them singletons. Sequencing used memory CD4+ T cells from PBMCs. The source is a man in his late teens or twenties in good health. Some clones in this sample may be carry-over from other donors' samples. Both conserved end residues are part of each CDR3. Fields, in order: D gene, J gene, V gene, clone size, CDR3 protein, CDR3 DNA. D genes are given only for firm matches. Size values are once, few and many counts, or a class for expanded clones, and some rows have none.

-	TRBJ1-1	TRBV6-1	-	CASSWTLNTEAFF	TGTGCCAGCAGTTGGACCCTGAACACTGAAGCTTTCTTT
-	TRBJ2-7	TRBV21-1	-	CASSKDKGPSGRSLYEQYF	TGTGCCAGCAGCAAAGACAAAGGGCCTAGCGGGAGATCCCTCTACGAGCAGTACTTC
-	TRBJ1-1	TRBV18	-	CASSADIWTANTEAFF	TGTGCCAGCTCAGCTGACATCTGGACAGCGAACACTGAAGCTTTCTTT
-	TRBJ2-5	TRBV25-1	-	CASSDPGQETQYF	TGTGCCAGCAGTGACCCCGGACAAGAGACCCAGTACTTC
TRBD1	TRBJ1-2	TRBV27	-	CASSLGQGNNYGYTF	TGTGCCAGCAGTTTAGGACAGGGAAATAACTATGGCTACACCTTC
TRBD1	TRBJ2-1	TRBV28	-	CASSSTGGGNEQFF	TGTGCCAGCAGTTCGACAGGGGGCGGGAATGAGCAGTTCTTC
TRBD2	TRBJ2-7	TRBV28	-	CASSGQGLAVQYEQYF	TGTGCCAGCAGTGGGCAGGGACTAGCGGTTCAATACGAGCAGTACTTC
TRBD2	TRBJ2-3	TRBV30	-	CAWSRLAGMTADTQYF	TGTGCCTGGAGTCGTTTAGCGGGGATGACCGCGGATACGCAGTATTTT
-	TRBJ2-5	TRBV25-1	-	CASSEPRQLGETQYF	TGTGCCAGCAGTGAACCACGACAACTGGGAGAGACCCAGTACTTC
-	TRBJ1-4	TRBV4-2	few	CASSQTAGATNEKLFF	TGTGCCAGCAGCCAAACCGCAGGGGCAACTAATGAAAAACTGTTTTTT
-	TRBJ2-1	TRBV6-1	-	CASSEAVTYNEQFF	TGTGCCAGCAGTGAAGCAGTAACCTACAATGAGCAGTTCTTC
-	TRBJ1-5	TRBV7-2	-	CASSLESGLSNQPQHF	TGTGCCAGCAGCTTAGAGTCGGGCCTAAGCAATCAGCCCCAGCATTTT
-	TRBJ2-1	TRBV5-1	-	CASSLVTGATGNEQFF	TGCGCCAGCAGCTTGGTAACGGGAGCCACGGGGAATGAGCAGTTCTTC
-	TRBJ1-2	TRBV6-1	-	CASSDGGGPNYGYTF	TGTGCCAGCAGCGATGGAGGGGGGCCTAACTATGGCTACACCTTC
TRBD1	TRBJ1-1	TRBV6-5	-	CASTGGGAGYSEAFF	TGTGCCAGCACTGGAGGGGGCGCGGGATACTCTGAAGCTTTCTTT
-	TRBJ2-4	TRBV5-1	many	CASSSTGLVQYF	TGCGCCAGCAGCAGTACAGGGCTGGTTCAGTACTTC
-	TRBJ2-3	TRBV27	-	CASSFRRADTQYF	TGTGCCAGCAGTTTTCGGAGGGCAGATACGCAGTATTTT
-	TRBJ2-3	TRBV7-9	-	CASSSKGPDTQYF	TGTGCCAGCAGCTCCAAAGGCCCAGATACGCAGTATTTT
TRBD2	TRBJ2-1	TRBV28	-	CASTQPASGTDEQFF	TGTGCCAGCACCCAGCCGGCTAGCGGGACCGATGAGCAGTTCTTC
-	TRBJ1-2	TRBV2	-	CASSFTYGYTF	TGTGCCAGCAGTTTCACTTATGGCTACACCTTC
-	TRBJ2-4	TRBV7-2	-	CASSSGGGYPTSQYF	TGTGCCAGCAGCTCTGGTGGAGGGTACCCCACGTCTCAGTACTTC
-	TRBJ1-5	TRBV6-5	-	CASRVRDGNQPQHF	TGTGCCAGCAGGGTCCGGGACGGCAATCAGCCCCAGCATTTT
-	TRBJ2-1	TRBV27	-	CASARTRHEQFF	TGTGCCAGCGCAAGGACCCGCCATGAGCAGTTCTTC
-	TRBJ1-2	TRBV28	-	CASSLSQAKSNYGYTF	TGTGCCAGCAGTTTATCACAGGCCAAGTCTAACTATGGCTACACCTTC
-	TRBJ1-2	TRBV6-1	-	CASSDGQLYGYTF	TGTGCCAGCAGTGACGGACAGCTGTATGGCTACACCTTC
-	TRBJ1-4	TRBV29-1	-	CSVEDLLVTAGEKLFF	TGCAGCGTTGAAGATCTATTGGTGACAGCCGGCGAAAAACTGTTTTTT
-	TRBJ1-2	TRBV18	-	CASSPRSRDDYGYTF	TGTGCCAGCTCACCAAGGAGCAGGGACGACTATGGCTACACCTTC
-	TRBJ2-7	TRBV28	-	CASSQGPQGGEQYF	TGTGCCAGCAGCCAGGGGCCCCAGGGGGGCGAGCAGTACTTC
TRBD1	TRBJ1-5	TRBV5-5	-	CASSFAGQPNQPQHF	TGTGCCAGCAGCTTCGCGGGACAGCCTAATCAGCCCCAGCATTTT
-	TRBJ1-2	TRBV9	few	CASSVTGGGYTF	TGTGCCAGCAGCGTCACTGGAGGAGGCTACACCTTC
TRBD1	TRBJ1-5	TRBV28	-	CASSWGTGNNQPQHF	TGTGCCAGCAGTTGGGGGACAGGGAACAATCAGCCCCAGCATTTT
TRBD2	TRBJ2-3	TRBV2	-	CASRDGTSYRTDTQYF	TGTGCCAGCAGGGACGGGACTAGCTATCGCACAGATACGCAGTATTTT
TRBD2	TRBJ2-1	TRBV9	-	CASSLDPSGRANEQFF	TGTGCCAGCAGCCTAGACCCTAGCGGGAGGGCCAATGAGCAGTTCTTC
-	TRBJ2-1	TRBV5-1	-	CASKLGQNNEQFF	TGCGCCAGCAAACTGGGGCAAAACAATGAGCAGTTCTTC
-	TRBJ2-5	TRBV4-1	-	CASSRPGTVVEQYF	TGCGCCAGCAGCCGCCCCGGGACCGTGGTGGAGCAGTACTTC
TRBD1	TRBJ1-2	TRBV28	few	CASTGTGRFYGYTF	TGTGCCAGCACCGGGACAGGGCGATTCTATGGCTACACCTTC
-	TRBJ2-3	TRBV11-2	-	CASSLTDTQYF	TGTGCCAGCAGCCTGACAGATACGCAGTATTTT
-	TRBJ2-5	TRBV5-6	-	CASSPPGLQETQYF	TGTGCCAGCAGCCCGCCGGGACTCCAAGAGACCCAGTACTTC
TRBD2	TRBJ2-1	TRBV28	few	CASRAAGGIEQFF	TGTGCCAGCAGAGCGGCGGGAGGGATTGAGCAGTTCTTC
TRBD1	TRBJ1-2	TRBV29-1	-	CSVAGQAVYGYTF	TGCAGCGTTGCAGGACAGGCGGTCTATGGCTACACCTTC
TRBD1	TRBJ2-1	TRBV7-3	many	CASSLRQGADEQFF	TGTGCCAGCAGCTTGCGACAGGGGGCTGATGAGCAGTTCTTC
TRBD2	TRBJ2-4	TRBV7-2	-	CASSRTSAENIQYF	TGTGCCAGCAGCCGGACTAGCGCAGAAAACATTCAGTACTTC
-	TRBJ1-1	TRBV28	-	CASSTVGLNTEAFF	TGTGCCAGCAGTACCGTAGGGTTGAACACTGAAGCTTTCTTT
TRBD2	TRBJ2-3	TRBV28	-	CASSFSGRTDTQYF	TGTGCCAGCAGTTTTAGCGGGAGAACAGATACGCAGTATTTT
-	TRBJ1-3	TRBV21-1	-	CASSLRCQRNTIYF	TGTGCCAGCTCCCTACGGTGCCAGAGAAACACCATATATTTT
-	TRBJ1-2	TRBV27	-	CASSLNAGVYGYTF	TGTGCCAGCAGTTTGAATGCAGGGGTCTATGGCTACACCTTC
-	TRBJ1-2	TRBV28	once	CASSWLVKGNGGYTF	TGTGCCAGCAGTTGGTTGGTGAAGGGAAACGGAGGCTACACCTTC
-	TRBJ2-3	TRBV6-6	-	CASGGSTDTQYF	TGTGCCAGCGGGGGGTCCACAGATACGCAGTATTTT
-	TRBJ1-3	TRBV5-1	-	CASSSRTGDSGNTIYF	TGCGCCAGCAGCTCACGGACGGGTGACTCTGGAAACACCATATATTTT
TRBD2	TRBJ2-3	TRBV28	-	CASSLLVTSGRTDTQYF	TGTGCCAGCAGTTTATTAGTGACTAGCGGGAGGACAGATACGCAGTATTTT
-	TRBJ1-2	TRBV30	-	CAWSVGPGDGYTF	TGTGCCTGGAGTGTGGGGCCCGGAGATGGCTACACCTTC
-	TRBJ1-4	TRBV6-6	many	CATRAKGPTNEKLFF	TGTGCCACTCGCGCCAAGGGCCCAACTAATGAAAAACTGTTTTTT
-	TRBJ2-3	TRBV29-1	once	CSAPDLSTDTQYF	TGCAGCGCTCCGGACCTAAGCACAGATACGCAGTATTTT
TRBD1	TRBJ1-5	TRBV6-1	many	CASISPGGSNQPQHF	TGTGCCAGCATAAGCCCAGGGGGCTCCAATCAGCCCCAGCATTTT
-	TRBJ1-1	TRBV29-1	-	CSVVGMNTEAFF	TGCAGCGTTGTTGGGATGAACACTGAAGCTTTCTTT
TRBD1	TRBJ1-1	TRBV30	-	CAWSSDRGPFVNTEAFF	TGTGCCTGGAGTTCAGACAGGGGACCTTTTGTGAACACTGAAGCTTTCTTT
TRBD2	TRBJ2-1	TRBV7-3	-	CASSLTGLAGVGDEQFF	TGTGCCAGCAGCCTCACGGGACTAGCGGGAGTGGGTGATGAGCAGTTCTTC
-	TRBJ1-4	TRBV10-3	-	CAISLDSEKLFF	TGTGCCATCAGCCTGGACAGTGAAAAACTGTTTTTT
-	TRBJ1-5	TRBV6-1	-	CASTRGKSNQPQHF	TGTGCCAGCACAAGGGGAAAGAGCAATCAGCCCCAGCATTTT